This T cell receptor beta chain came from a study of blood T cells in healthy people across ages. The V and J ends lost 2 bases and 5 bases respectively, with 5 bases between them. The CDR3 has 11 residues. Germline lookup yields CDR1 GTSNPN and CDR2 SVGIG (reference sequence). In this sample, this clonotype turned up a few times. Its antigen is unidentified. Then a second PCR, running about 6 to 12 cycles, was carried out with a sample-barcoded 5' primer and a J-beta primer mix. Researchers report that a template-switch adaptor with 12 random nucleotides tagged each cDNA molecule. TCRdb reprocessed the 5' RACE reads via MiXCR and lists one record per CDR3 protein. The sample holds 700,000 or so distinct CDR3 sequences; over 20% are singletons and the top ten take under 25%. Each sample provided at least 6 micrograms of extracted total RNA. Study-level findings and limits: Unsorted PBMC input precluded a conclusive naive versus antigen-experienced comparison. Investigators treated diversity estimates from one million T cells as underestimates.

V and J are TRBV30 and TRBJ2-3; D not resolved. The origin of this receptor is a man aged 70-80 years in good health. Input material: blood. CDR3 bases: TGTGCCTGGAGTTTGGGAGATACGCAGTATTTT. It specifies CAWSLGDTQYF.